These 15 T cell receptor beta chains came from one sample sequenced in a study of blood T cell repertoires in COVID-19. Clones were sequenced by immunoSEQ multiplex PCR, and TCRdb holds only the in-frame ones, with some missing. The data contain roughly 91,000 clones, around 80% of them seen just once; the ten biggest clones take up around 7%. Sequenced: peripheral blood. The receptors derive from a man between 65 and 85 years old with acute or convalescent COVID-19.

The chain links TRBV30 to TRBJ1-3; 8 bases fit TRBD1. The V gene's germline CDR1 is GTSNPN and CDR2 SVGIG (reference sequence). CDR3 length: 14 residues. V shed 3 bases and J 4 bases; nucleotides not matched to a gene: 5. DNA for the CDR3: TGTGCCTGGAGCAGGGGGCAAGAGGGAAACACCATATATTTT. Its translation: CAWSRGQEGNTIYF.

V and J are TRBV15 and TRBJ2-7; D may be TRBD1 (5 bases). The germline V and J ends were trimmed by 0 bases and 0 bases, with 9 bases remaining between them. In germline, CDR1 is LNHNV, CDR2 YYDKDF (reference sequence). The CDR3 is made up of 15 amino acids. As DNA, the CDR3 is TGTGCCACCAGCAGAGATAGGGGTTTCTCCTACGAGCAGTACTTC. This translates into CATSRDRGFSYEQYF.

The chain is built from TRBV7-2 and TRBJ2-3; D might be TRBD1 (5 bases). The CDR3 runs to 15 residues. Germline V gene sequence: CDR1 SGHTA, CDR2 FQGNSA. Trimming removed 5 bases from V and 2 bases from J, with 14 bases in between. The CDR3 DNA follows: TGTGCCAGCAGCAAAGGGGCTACGGACACAGATACGCAGTATTTT. Translation: CASSKGATDTDTQYF.

V and J are TRBV20-1 and TRBJ1-5; D remains ambiguous. Germline assignment: CDR1 DFQATT and CDR2 SNEGSKA (reference sequence). The CDR3 sequence is 16 residues long. Trimming removed 6 bases at V and 0 bases at J, with 18 bases between. CDR3 residues: CSASQFGVYSNQPQHF. The CDR3 DNA follows: TGCAGTGCAAGTCAGTTCGGGGTCTATAGCAATCAGCCCCAGCATTTT.

The chain employs TRBV4-1 and TRBJ1-2; 7 bases align to TRBD1. The ends lost 2 bases at V and 0 bases at J; junction bases unmatched: 6. Germline V lookup: CDR1 MGHRA, CDR2 YSYEKL. The CDR3 is 16 residues long. This chain's CDR3 is CASSQSGTDSNYGYTF. CDR3 sequence (DNA): TGCGCCAGCAGCCAATCGGGGACAGATTCTAACTATGGCTACACCTTC.

V usage is TRBV7-9 and J usage is TRBJ1-6; 9 nucleotides align to TRBD1. The V and J ends lost 5 bases and 9 bases, in that order; junction bases with no gene match: 5. The CDR3 is 14 amino acids. Germline CDR1 reads SEHNR; CDR2 reads FQNEAQ (reference sequence). This CDR3 reads CASSPGTGSSPLHF. CDR3 in DNA: TGTGCCAGCAGCCCAGGGACAGGGAGTTCACCCCTCCACTTT. The full variable domain, its missing parts supplied by reference TRBV7-9 and TRBJ1-6, is DTGVSQNPRHKITKRGQNVTFRCDPISEHNRLYWYRQTLGQGPEFLTYFQNEAQLEKSRLLSDRFSAERPKGSFSTLEIQRTEQGDSAMYLCASSPGTGSSPLHFGNGTRLTVT.

The chain recombines TRBV7-9 with TRBJ2-1; the D gene is possibly TRBD1 (6 bases). This CDR3 comprises 17 residues. Germline V gene lookup returns CDR1 SEHNR and CDR2 FQNEAQ (reference sequence). V was shortened by 8 bases and J by 0 bases, with 20 bases between the two germline ends. The DNA of the CDR3 is TGTGCCAGCTACCGAGGTGGAGTAGGGGGCTCCTACAATGAGCAGTTCTTC. Its translation: CASYRGGVGGSYNEQFF.

This clone was seen only a few times. This chain uses TRBV10-3 with TRBJ1-6, with TRBD1 matching over 9 bases. The CDR3 contains 13 residues. The germline CDR1 and CDR2 sequences are ENHRY and SYGVKD. The V segment lost 4 bases and the J segment 10 bases; nucleotides outside the gene matches: 2. The CDR3 DNA sequence: TGTGCCATCAGTGGGGACAGGGCCTCACCCCTCCACTTT. This translates into CAISGDRASPLHF.

This clone was counted a few times. The chain links TRBV30 to TRBJ1-2; a weak D match, TRBD1 (6 bases). This CDR3 comprises 13 residues. The V end was cut by 1 base, the J end by 8 bases, with 14 bases between. The germline CDR1 and CDR2 sequences are GTSNPN and SVGIG (reference sequence). CDR3 sequence: CAWSAQGRYGYTF. CDR3 bases: TGTGCCTGGAGTGCACAGGGACGATACGGCTACACCTTC. Based on the CDR3 plus reference TRBV30 and TRBJ1-2, the full variable domain is SQTIHQWPATLVQPVGSPLSLECTVEGTSNPNLYWYRQAAGRGLQLLFYSVGIGQISSEVPQNLSASRPQDRQFILSSKKLLLSDSGFYLCAWSAQGRYGYTFGSGTRLTVV.

The V and J genes are TRBV24-1 and TRBJ2-3; weak D call: TRBD1 (6 bases). V was trimmed by 7 bases and J by 10 bases, leaving 17 bases between them. CDR1 KGHDR and CDR2 SFDVKD come from the germline V gene. There are 13 residues in the CDR3. CDR3 in DNA: TGTGCCACCAGCGCCGTACAGGGTCGGGCGCAGTATTTT. It specifies CATSAVQGRAQYF.

The J gene is TRBJ1-1, the V gene TRBV7-9, with a possible D match to TRBD1 (5 bases). The CDR3 runs 14 residues. Germline CDR1 is SEHNR and CDR2 is FQNEAQ (reference sequence). With 3 bases removed from V and 3 bases from J, the gap between germline ends came to 11 bases. In DNA, the CDR3 is TGTGCCAGCAGCTTGGGGGGGTCGGACACTGAAGCTTTCTTT. Translated: CASSLGGSDTEAFF.

The J gene is TRBJ2-1, the V gene TRBV29-1; 13 positions match TRBD2. J was trimmed by 3 bases and V by 4 bases; bases with no gene match: 3. The germline V gene has CDR1 SQVTM and CDR2 ANQGSEA. The CDR3 spans 15 residues. The CDR3 nucleotides read TGCAGCGTTGGGACTAGCGGGGGAAGCTACAATGAGCAGTTCTTC. Its protein product is CSVGTSGGSYNEQFF.

This clone was seen only a few times. The V and J genes are TRBV6-5 and TRBJ1-2, with 8 bases lining up with TRBD1. Trimming took 6 bases from V and 7 from J; bases not matched to a gene: 10. This CDR3 region has 14 residues. Germline-derived CDR1 and CDR2 are MNHEY and SVGAGI. Written as DNA, the CDR3 is TGTGCCAGCAGGCCGAGCAGGGGGCGGAGTGGCTACACCTTC. Encoded protein: CASRPSRGRSGYTF.

This clone was recorded a few times. This chain links TRBV28 with TRBJ2-3; tentatively, D is TRBD2 (6 bases). CDR3 size: 15 residues. V dropped 3 bases and J dropped 8 bases, with 18 bases sitting between them. Germline V lookup: CDR1 MDHEN, CDR2 SYDVKM. CDR3: CASSLRGELEGTQYF. DNA of the CDR3: TGTGCCAGCAGTTTGAGGGGTGAATTGGAGGGTACGCAGTATTTT.

The V gene is TRBV6-2 or TRBV6-3, the J gene TRBJ2-1, with a possible D match to TRBD1 (6 bases). Trimming took off 6 bases at V and 10 bases at J, with 19 bases between the two ends. CDR1 is MNHEY and CDR2 is SVGEGT in the germline V gene. The CDR3 is made up of 14 amino acids. The CDR3 reads CASSSMTPRGEQFF. The CDR3, as DNA: TGTGCCAGCAGCTCAATGACCCCCAGGGGAGAGCAGTTCTTC.